What follows are 15 T cell receptor beta chains derived from one specimen sequenced in a study of shared clonotypes between healthy human individuals. Sequenced by immunoSEQ multiplex PCR; TCRdb stores in-frame clones only, minus some. This sample has about 960,000 clones; approximately 80% occur once, and the top ten carry over 1.3%. Sample: memory CD4+ T cells sorted from blood. The subset: CD45RA-negative fraction. All receptors come from a man aged 18 to 29 in good health.

The rearrangement links TRBV5-4 to TRBJ1-2; D remains unclear. V lost 0 bases and J lost 2, with 14 bases in between. CDR3 length equals 16 residues. The germline CDR1 and CDR2 sequences are SGHNT and YYREEE (reference sequence). CDR3 sequence: CASSLGLREMNYGYTF. CDR3 DNA sequence: TGTGCCAGCAGCTTGGGTTTAAGGGAGATGAACTATGGCTACACCTTC.

V is TRBV12-5 and J is TRBJ2-3; no definite D call. From germline, CDR1 is LGHNT and CDR2 FRNRAP. The CDR3 length is 13 residues. The V gene lost 8 bases and the J gene lost 0 bases, with 9 bases spanning the gap. The DNA for the CDR3 is TGTGCTAGTACCAAAGGTAGCACAGATACGCAGTATTTT. Translated: CASTKGSTDTQYF. The variable domain in full, completed from reference TRBV12-5 and TRBJ2-3, reads DARVTQTPRHKVTEMGQEVTMRCQPILGHNTVFWYRQTMMQGLELLAYFRNRAPLDDSGMPKDRFSAEMPDATLATLKIQPSEPRDSAVYFCASTKGSTDTQYFGPGTRLTVL.

This chain uses TRBV7-3 with TRBJ1-5; 8 bases agree with TRBD1. V shed 5 bases, J shed 5 bases, and the junction held 2 bases outside the gene matches. Germline CDR1 reads SGHTA; CDR2 reads FQGTGA. This CDR3 comprises 13 residues. CDR3 loop: CASSADRDQPQHF. CDR3 nucleotide sequence: TGTGCCAGCAGCGCGGACAGGGATCAGCCCCAGCATTTT.

The J gene is TRBJ2-5, the V gene TRBV2; D remains ambiguous. With 6 bases removed from V and 0 bases from J, the gap between germline ends came to 8 bases. The CDR3 covers 13 residues. CDR1 SNHLY and CDR2 FYNNEI come from the germline V gene. CDR3 in DNA: TGTGCCAGCAGCTGGCGGTACCAAGAGACCCAGTACTTC. Translating gives CASSWRYQETQYF.

The J gene is TRBJ1-4, the V gene TRBV28; no clear D. This CDR3 has 15 residues. Germline V gives CDR1 MDHEN, CDR2 SYDVKM. The ends were cut back, 3 bases at V and 8 bases at J, with 16 bases in the middle. The CDR3 loop is CASSLRTRPEEKLFF. CDR3 bases: TGTGCCAGCAGTTTGAGGACGAGGCCGGAGGAAAAACTGTTTTTT. Full variable domain (rest looked up from reference TRBV28 and TRBJ1-4): DVKVTQSSRYLVKRTGEKVFLECVQDMDHENMFWYRQDPGLGLRLIYFSYDVKMKEKGDIPEGYSVSREKKERFSLILESASTNQTSMYLCASSLRTRPEEKLFFGSGTQLSVL.

V gene TRBV6-6 combines with J gene TRBJ2-3; tentatively, D is TRBD1 (5 bases). The V end was cut by 8 bases, the J end by 0 bases, with 9 bases between. The CDR3 length is 13 residues. Germline V gene lookup returns CDR1 MNHNY and CDR2 SVGAGI (reference sequence). The CDR3: CASGPGSTDTQYF. In DNA, the CDR3 is TGTGCCAGCGGCCCAGGGAGCACAGATACGCAGTATTTT.

This rearrangement joins TRBV2 to TRBJ2-5; D ambiguous. Trimming shortened V by 8 bases and J by 1 base, and 14 bases separated the two germline ends. This CDR3 spans 14 amino acids. The germline gives CDR1 SNHLY, CDR2 FYNNEI. CDR3 DNA: TGTGCCAGCCAACGGGCAGCACTCCAAGAGACCCAGTACTTC. Its translation is CASQRAALQETQYF. The whole variable domain, remainder taken from reference TRBV2 and TRBJ2-5, is EPEVTQTPSHQVTQMGQEVILRCVPISNHLYFYWYRQILGQKVEFLVSFYNNEISEKSEIFDDQFSVERPDGSNFTLKIRSTKLEDSAMYFCASQRAALQETQYFGPGTRLLVL.

CDR3 residues: CASSLLLTSGSSYNEQFF. In nucleotides, the CDR3 is TGTGCCAGCAGCCTTCTCTTGACTAGCGGGAGCTCCTACAATGAGCAGTTCTTC. The chain joins TRBV14 to TRBJ2-1; 12 bases line up with TRBD2. J gave up 0 bases and V 4 bases, and 7 bases lay outside the gene matches. The CDR3 has 18 amino acids. Per germline, CDR1 SGHDN and CDR2 FVKESK.

This chain uses TRBV6-1 with TRBJ2-3; D is ambiguous. Germline-derived CDR1 and CDR2 are MNHNS and SASEGT. The ends were cut back, 6 bases at V and 0 bases at J, with 10 bases in the middle. CDR3 length: 14 amino acids. The CDR3 sequence is CASRSLTSTDTQYF. CDR3 in DNA: TGTGCCAGCAGGTCCCTAACCAGCACAGATACGCAGTATTTT.

Regarding this clone: Other DNA sequences in this sample translate to the same CDR3. The chain has TRBV6-6 and TRBJ1-5, with D hard to call. Germline V gene sequence: CDR1 MNHNY, CDR2 SVGAGI (reference sequence). The CDR3 is made up of 13 amino acids. The V end lost 5 bases, the J end lost 1 base, and 6 bases lay between the germline ends. The CDR3 reads CASSPDSNQPQHF. CDR3 nucleotides: TGTGCCAGCAGTCCGGACAGCAATCAGCCCCAGCATTTT.

CDR3 sequence reads: CASSLRMDRQGVTGELFF. In DNA form, the CDR3 reads TGTGCCAGCAGCTTAAGAATGGATCGACAGGGTGTTACCGGGGAGCTGTTTTTT. V gene TRBV7-3 combines with J gene TRBJ2-2; 7 nucleotides agree with TRBD1. This CDR3 has 18 residues. V shed 1 base, J shed 5 bases, and the junction held 13 bases outside the gene matches. Germline values: CDR1 SGHTA, CDR2 FQGTGA.

The genes are TRBV5-4 and TRBJ2-7; 9 bases are shared with TRBD2. Trimming cost V 1 base and J 3 bases; bases outside gene matches: 5. This CDR3 contains 15 residues. Germline-derived CDR1 and CDR2 are SGHNT and YYREEE (reference sequence). In DNA, the CDR3 is TGTGCCAGCAGCTTGAAGACTAGCGGTATCTACGAGCAGTACTTC. It translates to CASSLKTSGIYEQYF.

The table lists this clone with a few counts. CDR3 DNA: TGCGCCAGCAGTGGAGGGCCGGTGGAGACCCAGTACTTC. Amino acids: CASSGGPVETQYF. The chain couples TRBV10-1 to TRBJ2-5; TRBD2 might be the D (5 bases). Germline-derived CDR1 and CDR2 are WNHNN and SYGVQD (reference sequence). V lost 4 bases to trimming and J lost 5 bases, with 11 bases between them. This CDR3 contains 13 residues.

The chain links TRBV5-1 to TRBJ2-3; D ambiguous. V was pared by 4 bases and J by 1 base, with 13 bases between. CDR1 SGHRS and CDR2 YFSETQ come from the germline V gene. The CDR3 runs 15 residues. The CDR3 DNA sequence: TGCGCCAGCAGCCCCGAACCCTGGGGCACAGATACGCAGTATTTT. The encoded protein is CASSPEPWGTDTQYF.

The rearrangement links TRBV11-2 to TRBJ2-1, with 12 bases that match TRBD2. Germline CDR1 SGHAT, CDR2 FQNNGV. This CDR3 spans 18 amino acids. The junction had 14 bases not matched to a gene; V was cut back by 5 bases and J by 6 bases. Written as DNA, the CDR3 is TGTGCCAGCAGCCCCCCTTTACTAGCGGGAGGATGGAGCAATGAGCAGTTCTTC. Translated, it gives CASSPPLLAGGWSNEQFF.